The rows below give T cell receptor beta chains drawn from one sample of a study of T cell responses to AZD1222 COVID-19 vaccine. The repertoire was sequenced with immunoSEQ multiplex PCR; TCRdb's copy has only in-frame clones and lacks some. The repertoire includes 140,000 to 150,000 clones, 85% to 95% of them detected once, and 12% sits in the top ten. The sample was peripheral blood, taken after recovery from COVID-19. These receptor sequences come from an adult who had recovered from COVID-19. Both conserved end residues are trimmed from each CDR3.

V: TRBV11-2; J: TRBJ2-2; CDR3: ASSLAGLAGDGELF
V: TRBV30; J: TRBJ2-1; CDR3: AWGQKYNEQF
V: TRBV27; J: TRBJ2-2; CDR3: ASFLEVRGRPKLGELF
V: TRBV2; J: TRBJ1-1; CDR3: ASRDQGTSNTEAF
V: TRBV19; J: TRBJ1-2; CDR3: ASSIFWTASDYGYT
V: TRBV11-2; J: TRBJ1-1; CDR3: ASSYPKVMNTEAF
V: TRBV7-8; J: TRBJ2-7; CDR3: ASSPTMTSGSYEQY
V: TRBV5-1; J: TRBJ1-1; CDR3: ASSLTQDEAF
V: TRBV27; J: TRBJ2-2; CDR3: ASSRLSNTGELF
V: TRBV6-5; J: TRBJ1-2; CDR3: ASSYSPGGGYT
V: TRBV24-1; J: TRBJ2-2; CDR3: ATSEYAGTSGGGELF
V: TRBV25-1; J: TRBJ2-7; CDR3: ASSVRTGAHYEQY
V: TRBV3-1/TRBV3-2; J: TRBJ1-6; CDR3: ASSQGDPGGGVPLH
V: TRBV5-6; J: TRBJ1-1; CDR3: ASSMRAADTEAF
V: TRBV28; J: TRBJ2-2; CDR3: ASSRQNTGELF
V: TRBV3-1/TRBV3-2; J: TRBJ1-2; CDR3: ASSQAGGYGYT
V: TRBV20-1; J: TRBJ1-2; CDR3: SARQGYGYT
V: TRBV5-4; J: TRBJ2-7; CDR3: ASSTLRLAGGHEQY
V: TRBV29-1; J: TRBJ1-2; CDR3: SVELALRTGYGYT
V: TRBV11-3; J: TRBJ2-3; CDR3: ASSLNGRSTDTQY
V: TRBV7-3; J: TRBJ1-6; CDR3: ASSAFGRGNSPLH
V: TRBV11-2; J: TRBJ2-2; CDR3: ASSLAGSGTGELF
V: TRBV5-1; J: TRBJ2-7; CDR3: ASSSGTGTYEQY
V: TRBV29-1; J: TRBJ2-3; CDR3: SVPTSGSPDTQY
V: TRBV19; J: TRBJ2-5; CDR3: ASSVSGGGLAGGGETQY
V: TRBV12-5; J: TRBJ1-3; CDR3: ASGLETGRFSGNTIY
V: TRBV23-1; J: TRBJ1-2; CDR3: ASSRLDRGFGYT
V: TRBV6-5; J: TRBJ1-1; CDR3: ASSYSPGSFDTEAF
V: TRBV18; J: TRBJ2-7; CDR3: ASSQTSGQAYEQY
V: TRBV19; J: TRBJ2-7; CDR3: ASSPGRVSYEQY
V: TRBV19; J: TRBJ1-2; CDR3: ASSIRWDRGNYGYT
V: TRBV7-3; J: TRBJ1-2; CDR3: ASSLRGGADYGYT
V: TRBV6-6; J: TRBJ1-6; CDR3: ASSYTRTGDNSPLH
V: TRBV5-1; J: TRBJ1-2; CDR3: ASSLGGGTPYGYT
V: TRBV9; J: TRBJ2-5; CDR3: ASSVEGLQETQY